A single sample gave rise to the 23 T cell receptor beta chains below, sequenced in a study of T cell repertoires in cytomegalovirus infection. MiXCR, applied by TCRdb to the reads, yields one record per CDR3 protein. The table has 150,000 to 200,000 distinct CDR3 sequences, roughly 30% seen once. The source material was PBMCs. The receptors come from a human donor in good health (CMV status not recorded). Some clones in this sample may be carry-over from other donors' samples.

This clonotype was found a few times. The rearrangement uses TRBV19 and TRBJ1-2; D gene uncertain. CDR3 size: 15 residues. CDR1 LNHDA and CDR2 SQIVND come from the germline V gene (reference sequence). Trimming left V 3 bases short and J 3 bases short, with 14 bases between. CDR3 in DNA: TGTGCCAGTAGTATCCCCCGGTCCGCTTACTATGGCTACACCTTC. It translates to CASSIPRSAYYGYTF. Full variable domain (missing parts from reference TRBV19 and TRBJ1-2): DGGITQSPKYLFRKEGQNVTLSCEQNLNHDAMYWYRQDPGQGLRLIYYSQIVNDFQKGDIAEGYSVSREKKESFPLTVTSAQKNPTAFYLCASSIPRSAYYGYTFGSGTRLTVV.

This clonotype was seen a handful of times. V is TRBV5-1 and J is TRBJ1-4; no clear D. The V gene's germline CDR1 is SGHRS and CDR2 YFSETQ. V was pared by 0 bases and J by 0 bases, with 9 bases between. The CDR3 extends over 16 amino acids. The CDR3, as DNA: TGCGCCAGCAGCTTGGCCGGGCAGTCAACTAATGAAAAACTGTTTTTT. It specifies CASSLAGQSTNEKLFF.

The V call is TRBV29-1, the J call TRBJ2-7, with D unresolved. Deletions cut 7 bases from V and 3 bases from J, with 13 bases between. CDR1 and CDR2 from the germline V gene are SQVTM and ANQGSEA. The CDR3 runs to 12 residues. CDR3 nucleotide sequence: TGCAGCGCCCAAAGGGATGGCTACGAGCAGTACTTC. The encoded protein is CSAQRDGYEQYF.

The chain couples TRBV20-1 to TRBJ2-3; 10 bases agree with TRBD2. This CDR3 spans 17 amino acids. Germline CDR1 reads DFQATT; CDR2 reads SNEGSKA (reference sequence). V lost 0 bases to trimming and J lost 2 bases; unmatched junction nucleotides: 8. In DNA form, the CDR3 reads TGCAGTGCTAGAGATCTAGCGGGGGTCGATTCCACAGATACGCAGTATTTT. It encodes CSARDLAGVDSTDTQYF.

This chain links TRBV11-2 with TRBJ2-7, with D perhaps given as TRBD1 or TRBD2 (5 bases each). This CDR3 has 15 residues. The V gene lost 4 bases and the J gene lost 7 bases, with 20 bases spanning the gap. Germline loops: CDR1 SGHAT, CDR2 FQNNGV. The CDR3 DNA reads TGTGCCAGCAGCTCCACCCGGGACCTCTTCTTGGAGCAGTACTTC. It codes for CASSSTRDLFLEQYF.

V gene TRBV20-1 combines with J gene TRBJ2-1, with TRBD2 identical over 7 bases. The CDR3 loop spans 14 amino acids. Germline CDR1 reads DFQATT; CDR2 reads SNEGSKA (reference sequence). V shed 6 bases, J shed 12 bases, and the junction held 17 bases outside the gene matches. CDR3 nucleotide sequence: TGCAGTGCCCCGGGTACGCGGGGGTCCGATGGGCAGTTCTTC. Translation: CSAPGTRGSDGQFF.

CDR3 coding DNA: TGCAGTGGTCGGGACAGCTACGAGCAGTACTTC. Amino acid sequence: CSGRDSYEQYF. The chain recombines TRBV20-1 with TRBJ2-7; TRBD1 matches at 7 bases. Germline assignment: CDR1 DFQATT and CDR2 SNEGSKA (reference sequence). Unmatched junction bases numbered 3, after V lost 7 bases and J lost 3 bases. The CDR3 covers 11 residues.

The chain couples TRBV6-2 or TRBV6-3 to TRBJ2-3; the match to TRBD2 covers 7 bases. Germline V lookup: CDR1 MNHEY, CDR2 SVGEGT. V lost 2 bases to trimming and J lost 1 base; unmatched junction nucleotides: 12. The CDR3 consists of 18 residues. The DNA of the CDR3 is TGTGCCAGCAGTTACCGGCTCCGGGGGGTTCGGGGCACAGATACGCAGTATTTT. It translates to CASSYRLRGVRGTDTQYF.

The gene calls are TRBV7-9 and TRBJ2-1; 13 bases match TRBD2. Germline CDR1 is SEHNR and CDR2 is FQNEAQ (reference sequence). The length of the CDR3 is 16 residues. V shed 4 bases, J shed 6 bases, and the junction held 6 bases outside the gene matches. The CDR3 DNA reads TGTGCCAGCAGCTCCACGGGACTAGCGGGGAGCAATGAGCAGTTCTTC. Translated: CASSSTGLAGSNEQFF.

This clonotype was picked up a small number of times. The J gene is TRBJ1-2, the V gene TRBV7-2; no reliable D call. The germline V gene has CDR1 SGHTA and CDR2 FQGNSA. The CDR3 loop spans 14 amino acids. Trimming pared 1 base from V and 4 bases from J, leaving 10 bases between. CDR3 sequence (DNA): TGTGCCAGCAGCTTAGATTCAGCGCTCTATGGCTACACCTTC. Translated, it gives CASSLDSALYGYTF.

This clonotype was seen a few times. V usage is TRBV30 and J usage is TRBJ2-7; either TRBD1 or TRBD2 may fit D (6 bases each). The germline gives CDR1 GTSNPN, CDR2 SVGIG (reference sequence). Trimming removed 1 base from V and 7 bases from J, with 11 bases in between. CDR3 size: 12 residues. CDR3 protein: CAWSGRGGEQYF. In DNA form, the CDR3 reads TGTGCCTGGAGTGGTCGAGGGGGGGAGCAGTACTTC.

This chain connects TRBV6-1 to TRBJ1-5; 8 bases agree with TRBD1. Germline V lookup: CDR1 MNHNS, CDR2 SASEGT. The CDR3 totals 15 residues. Trimming at V came to 6 bases and at J to 6 bases, leaving 10 bases not matched to a gene. The CDR3 spells CASRASTGEGQPQHF. The CDR3 nucleotides read TGTGCCAGCAGGGCTTCGACAGGGGAGGGTCAGCCCCAGCATTTT.

This clonotype has just a few counts. This chain uses TRBV29-1 with TRBJ2-3; D is unclear. Germline V gene sequence: CDR1 SQVTM, CDR2 ANQGSEA. CDR3 length: 15 residues. The ends were cut back, 4 bases at V and 0 bases at J, with 14 bases in the middle. The CDR3 coding sequence is TGCAGCGTTGTGGCGGAGCCTTCTAGCACAGATACGCAGTATTTT. It is translated as CSVVAEPSSTDTQYF.

The genes are TRBV23-1 and TRBJ1-5; 9 positions agree with TRBD1. TRBV23-1 is marked as an open reading frame, function uncertain. The V gene end was trimmed by 4 bases and the J gene end by 6 bases; junction bases not matched to a gene: 4. This CDR3 has 14 residues. This CDR3 is CASSPGTGFQPQHF. The CDR3 DNA is TGCGCCAGCAGTCCCGGGACAGGGTTTCAGCCCCAGCATTTT.

In its sample, this clonotype was seen many times. J is TRBJ1-3 and V is TRBV7-2; no clear D. CDR3 length: 14 amino acids. CDR1 and CDR2 from the germline V gene are SGHTA and FQGNSA. Trimming stripped 5 bases from V and 2 bases from J, with 10 bases between. CDR3 in DNA: TGTGCCAGCAGCCATTTCCGAACTGGAAACACCATATATTTT. Its protein product is CASSHFRTGNTIYF. Variable domain in full (rest from reference TRBV7-2 and TRBJ1-3): GAGVSQSPSNKVTEKGKDVELRCDPISGHTALYWYRQSLGQGLEFLIYFQGNSAPDKSGLPSDRFSAERTGGSVSTLTIQRTQQEDSAVYLCASSHFRTGNTIYFGEGSWLTVV.

In its sample, this clonotype was seen a few times. This chain links TRBV6-2 or TRBV6-3 with TRBJ1-1; 7 positions match TRBD1. Germline CDR1 MNHEY, CDR2 SVGEGT. V lost 3 bases to trimming and J lost 1 base; unmatched junction nucleotides: 5. The CDR3 spans 15 residues. CDR3 DNA sequence: TGTGCCAGCAGTTATCTAGGGGGCAAGAACACTGAAGCTTTCTTT. Residues: CASSYLGGKNTEAFF.

This clonotype was seen only once. This may be a read error: a much more frequent sequence differs by one nucleotide. The chain joins TRBV12-3 or TRBV12-4 to TRBJ1-5; D is perhaps TRBD1 (5 bases). The CDR3 is 16 residues long. CDR3 region: CASTHLGGAGNHPQHF. For the CDR3, the DNA is TGTGCCAGCACCCACCTGGGCGGGGCCGGCAATCATCCCCAGCATTTT.

This clonotype was counted between two and nine times. The V gene is TRBV20-1, the J gene TRBJ2-7, with D perhaps matching TRBD2 (5 bases). The CDR3 covers 17 residues. Germline lookup yields CDR1 DFQATT and CDR2 SNEGSKA (reference sequence). Between the trimmed V and J ends, which lost 0 bases and 3 bases, there was a span of 21 bases. The chain's CDR3 is CSARDIREPGSYYEQYF. The DNA of the CDR3 is TGCAGTGCTAGAGATATAAGAGAGCCTGGGAGCTACTACGAGCAGTACTTC.

This chain links TRBV6-2 or TRBV6-3 with TRBJ1-1, with D perhaps matching TRBD1 (5 bases). The CDR3 is made up of 13 amino acids. The germline V gene has CDR1 MNHEY and CDR2 SVGEGT. Trimming took off 5 bases at V and 8 bases at J, with 15 bases between the two ends. The CDR3, as DNA: TGTGCCAGCAGTCCCCGACAGAATTCAGAAGCTTTCTTT. Protein sequence: CASSPRQNSEAFF.

The rearrangement uses TRBV6-2 or TRBV6-3 and TRBJ2-7; D may be TRBD1 (5 bases). CDR3 length: 13 residues. V lost 5 bases, J lost 8 bases, and 16 bases lay in between. Germline V gene sequence: CDR1 MNHEY, CDR2 SVGEGT. The CDR3 is CASSLTVLGQQYF. Written as DNA, the CDR3 is TGTGCCAGCAGTCTGACAGTCTTGGGGCAGCAGTACTTC.

The chain has TRBV6-6 and TRBJ2-1; 8 positions agree with TRBD2. Germline V gene data show CDR1 as MNHNY and CDR2 as SVGAGI (reference sequence). This CDR3 region has 12 residues. V lost 8 bases to trimming and J lost 8 bases; unmatched junction nucleotides: 5. CDR3 bases: TGTGCCAGCTGGCAAGCGGGGGATGAGCAGTTCTTC. This codes for CASWQAGDEQFF.

A note on this clonotype: A junction end diverges from the germline sequence, so it may reflect a read error. The V and J genes are TRBV4-1 and TRBJ1-2, with unresolved D. CDR3 length: 15 residues. Germline lookup yields CDR1 MGHRA and CDR2 YSYEKL. The CDR3 spells CASSQELRQTYGYTF. For the CDR3, the DNA is TGTGCCAGCAGCCAAGAACTTAGGCAGACCTATGGCTACACCTTC.

V and J are TRBV12-3 or TRBV12-4 and TRBJ1-2; a possible D gene is TRBD1 (5 bases). This CDR3 has 13 amino acids. Trimming pared 6 bases from V and 2 bases from J, leaving 10 bases between. CDR3 protein: CASSHRDNYGYTF. The DNA of the CDR3 is TGTGCCAGCAGCCACCGGGACAACTATGGCTACACCTTC.